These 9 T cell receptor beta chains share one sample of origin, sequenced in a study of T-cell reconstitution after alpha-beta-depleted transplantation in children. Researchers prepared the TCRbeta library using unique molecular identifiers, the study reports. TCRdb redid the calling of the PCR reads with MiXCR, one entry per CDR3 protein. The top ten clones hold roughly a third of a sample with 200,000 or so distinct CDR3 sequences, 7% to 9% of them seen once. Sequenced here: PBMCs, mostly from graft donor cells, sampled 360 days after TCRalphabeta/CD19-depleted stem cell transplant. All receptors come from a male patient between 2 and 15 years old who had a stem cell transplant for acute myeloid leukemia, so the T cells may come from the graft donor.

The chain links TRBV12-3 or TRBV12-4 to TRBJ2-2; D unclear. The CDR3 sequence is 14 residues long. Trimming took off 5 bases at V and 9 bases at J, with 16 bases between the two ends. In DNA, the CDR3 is TGTGCCAGCAGTGCCCGGGTCGACCCCCGGGAGCTGTTTTTT. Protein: CASSARVDPRELFF.

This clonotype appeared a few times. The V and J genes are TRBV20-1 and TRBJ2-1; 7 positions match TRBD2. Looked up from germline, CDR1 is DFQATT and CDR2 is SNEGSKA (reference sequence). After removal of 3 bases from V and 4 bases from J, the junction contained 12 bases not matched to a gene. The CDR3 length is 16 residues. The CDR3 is CSARSGRKGKYNEQFF. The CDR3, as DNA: TGCAGTGCTAGGTCCGGGAGGAAGGGGAAATACAATGAGCAGTTCTTC.

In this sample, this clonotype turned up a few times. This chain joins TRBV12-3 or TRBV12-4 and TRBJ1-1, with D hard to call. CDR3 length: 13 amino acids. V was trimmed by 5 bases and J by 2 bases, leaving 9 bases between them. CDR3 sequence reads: CASSRSRNTEAFF. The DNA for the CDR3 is TGTGCCAGCAGTCGTTCGAGAAACACTGAAGCTTTCTTT.

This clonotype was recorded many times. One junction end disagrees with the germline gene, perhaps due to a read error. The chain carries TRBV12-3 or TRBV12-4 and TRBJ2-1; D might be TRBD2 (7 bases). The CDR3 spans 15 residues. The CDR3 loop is CASSLAGATYNEQFF. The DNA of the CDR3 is TGCGCCAGCAGCTTGGCGGGGGCGACCTACAATGAGCAGTTCTTC.

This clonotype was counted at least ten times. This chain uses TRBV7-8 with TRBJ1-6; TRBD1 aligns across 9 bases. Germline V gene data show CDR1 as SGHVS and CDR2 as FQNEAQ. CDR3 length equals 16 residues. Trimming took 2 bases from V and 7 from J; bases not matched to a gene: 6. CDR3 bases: TGTGCCAGCAGCTTAATCCGGACAGGGGTAAATTCACCCCTCCACTTT. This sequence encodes CASSLIRTGVNSPLHF. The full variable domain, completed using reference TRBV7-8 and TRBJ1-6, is GAGVSQSPRYKVAKRGQDVALRCDPISGHVSLFWYQQALGQGPEFLTYFQNEAQLDKSGLPSDRFFAERPEGSVSTLKIQRTQQEDSAVYLCASSLIRTGVNSPLHFGNGTRLTVT.

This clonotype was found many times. CDR3 DNA sequence: TGCAGTGCTCCTGGACTAGCGGGAGCTTTGGGAAAGCAGTTCTTC. Protein sequence: CSAPGLAGALGKQFF. The V gene is TRBV20-1, the J gene TRBJ2-1, with 13 bases fitting TRBD2. This CDR3 comprises 15 residues. V was clipped by 5 bases and J by 11 bases; unmatched bases: 12. Per the germline V gene, CDR1 is DFQATT and CDR2 is SNEGSKA (reference sequence).

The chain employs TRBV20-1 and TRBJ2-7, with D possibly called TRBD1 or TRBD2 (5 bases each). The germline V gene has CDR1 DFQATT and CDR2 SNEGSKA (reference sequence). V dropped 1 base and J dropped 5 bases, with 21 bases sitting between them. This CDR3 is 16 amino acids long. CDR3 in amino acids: CSARGGWGFPLDEQYF. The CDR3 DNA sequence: TGCAGTGCTAGAGGCGGCTGGGGGTTTCCTCTTGACGAGCAGTACTTC.

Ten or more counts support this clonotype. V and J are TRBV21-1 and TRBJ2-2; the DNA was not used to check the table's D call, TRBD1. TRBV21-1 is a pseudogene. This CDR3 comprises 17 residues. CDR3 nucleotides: TGTGCCAGCAGCAAAGTGGCCGGGCAGGCGAACACCGGGGAGCTGTTTTTT. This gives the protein CASSKVAGQANTGELFF.

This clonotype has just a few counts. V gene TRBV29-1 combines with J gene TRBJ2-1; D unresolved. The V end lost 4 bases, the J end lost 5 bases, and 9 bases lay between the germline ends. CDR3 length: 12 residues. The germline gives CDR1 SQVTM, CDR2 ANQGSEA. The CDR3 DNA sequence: TGCAGCGTTGGGAGACAACACAATGAGCAGTTCTTC. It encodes CSVGRQHNEQFF.